This T cell receptor beta chain stems from a study of blood T cell repertoires in COVID-19 (dated by TCRdb to about 2020). Turning to the overall study: Samples covering the acute and convalescent phases of COVID-19 were provided by collaborators in the United States, Italy and Spain. The material from the prospective study consisted of cDNA or gDNA derived from T cells, B-cell-depleted T cells, or PBMCs. Subjects who had been exposed to COVID-19, were actively infected with it, or had recovered from it provided the deeply sampled blood TCRbeta repertoires that made up the dataset. The repertoires were released in a freely available public database meant as a resource for research on the immune response to SARS-CoV-2. Samples were obtained from the ongoing ImmuneRACE study (first 160 participants) and from 1,254 subjects provided by 6 global collaborators. Nearly every sample came with metadata listing a de-identified subject ID, COVID-19 status, age in years and sex. HLA class I and class II types, where available, came from metadata supplied by the sample provider rather than from assay-based typing. On the study overall, not on this receptor specifically: How much clinical and demographic metadata was included differed by source and by participant, and the metadata was provided uncurated.

Enrolling through a virtual design, the prospective study's participants ranged in age from roughly 18 to 89 years and lived across roughly 23 United States geographic areas. In the prospective study, cohorts were assigned on the basis of participant-reported clinical history obtained from a screening survey and a study questionnaire. ImmuneRACE Cohort 3 recovered participants were defined by two consecutive negative NP/OP PCR tests, healthcare professional clearance, or symptom resolution. In the prospective study, mobile phlebotomists collected whole blood, serum and a nasopharyngeal or oropharyngeal swab from each participant. Additional blood draws and questionnaires over an approximately two-month period could optionally be provided by prospective study participants. Prospective study blood samples were shipped either frozen or at room temperature before DNA extraction. Measured from the cysteine to the phenylalanine, the CDR3 is 12 residues long. Only the CDR3 part of the read is kept: 36 bases, read in frame from the first base. Relative to germline, V is 5 bases shorter and J is 0 bases shorter, with 6 bases between their ends. From the germline V gene, CDR1 is SQVTM and CDR2 is ANQGSEA.

The immunoSEQ Assay, a bias-controlled multiplex PCR, was used to amplify TCRbeta CDR3 regions from genomic DNA. As for the authors' bioinformatics: Within the assay, amplification of reference gene primers was used to estimate how many nucleated cells each sample contained. Sequence reads were collapsed and filtered to measure the absolute abundance of every unique TCRbeta CDR3 rearrangement. For each sample, productive Simpson clonality was calculated by taking the square root of Simpson's diversity index across productive rearrangements. In its TCRdb copy, this immuneACCESS table keeps in-frame sequences only and misses some clones. Where compared with another copy, unresolved V genes explain less than half of these, and the others have no known cause. The V and J calls and clone size were taken over from that table, and D and trimming were inferred from the DNA. In this sample the table shows a few hundred thousand clones, 88% of which occur a single time. Together, the top ten hold approximately 1.2% of the sample.

A remark on this clone: This clone's antigen is unknown. No much larger clone is present one base from it, and per-base qualities are unavailable.

The rearranged segments are TRBV29-1 and TRBJ2-3; tentative D gene TRBD2, with 5 bases matching. The sequenced material came from PBMCs or T cells enriched from blood (not recorded which). The TCR comes from a woman younger than 35 who had recovered from COVID-19. This receptor carries the CDR3 CSVRGSTDTQYF. The DNA sequence is given as TGCAGCGTTCGCGGGAGCACAGATACGCAGTATTTT.